This T cell receptor (beta chain) is drawn from a study of CD8 T cells in Susac syndrome. The RNA, roughly 0.5 to 1 ug, was put through reverse transcription using random hexamers. In TCRdb, the immunoSEQ multiplex PCR reads were re-called with MiXCR into one record per CDR3 protein. The data contain around 170,000 distinct CDR3 sequences, roughly 94% of them singletons. Germline values: CDR1 LGHDT, CDR2 YNNKEL (reference sequence). V was cut by 0 bases and J by 8 bases, with 13 bases left in between. This CDR3 region has 15 residues. The chain couples TRBV3-1 to TRBJ1-4, with D unclear. Input material: CD4+ T cells from PBMCs. The clonotype was recovered from a human donor with Susac syndrome. The CDR3 spells CASSQESGLGEKLFF. The CDR3 DNA is TGTGCCAGCAGCCAAGAGTCCGGGTTGGGGGAAAAACTGTTTTTT.